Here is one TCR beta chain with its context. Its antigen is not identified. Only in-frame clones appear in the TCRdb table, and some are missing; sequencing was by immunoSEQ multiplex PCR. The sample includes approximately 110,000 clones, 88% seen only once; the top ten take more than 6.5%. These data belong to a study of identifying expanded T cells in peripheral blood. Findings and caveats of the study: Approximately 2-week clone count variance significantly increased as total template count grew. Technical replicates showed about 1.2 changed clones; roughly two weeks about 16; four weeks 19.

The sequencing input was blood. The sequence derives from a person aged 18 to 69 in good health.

CDR3 sequence reads: CASSPGLAGGTDTQYF. CDR3 coding DNA: TGTGCCAGCAGCCCGGGACTAGCGGGGGGCACAGATACGCAGTATTTT. The chain joins TRBV9 to TRBJ2-3; 14 bases agree with TRBD2. Looked up from germline, CDR1 is SGDLS and CDR2 is YYNGEE. V was pared by 4 bases and J by 1 base, with 2 bases of the junction left unmatched. The CDR3 runs to 16 residues. The variable domain in full, with the rest retrieved from reference TRBV9 and TRBJ2-3, is DSGVTQTPKHLITATGQRVTLRCSPRSGDLSVYWYQQSLDQGLQFLIQYYNGEERAKGNILERFSAQQFPDLHSELNLSSLELGDSALYFCASSPGLAGGTDTQYFGPGTRLTVL.